The 13 T cell receptor beta chains below come from one sample, sequenced in a study of response to subunit inactivated influenza vaccine. TCRdb redid the calling of the RT-PCR reads with MiXCR, one entry per CDR3 protein. The sample includes roughly 700,000 distinct CDR3 sequences, around 13% of them seen just once. Source: PBMCs from blood, taken 14 days before vaccination. These receptor sequences come from a man between 50 and 59 years old who received an inactivated influenza vaccine.

This clonotype was observed a handful of times. The chain uses TRBV20-1 and TRBJ2-7; D gene ambiguous. The CDR3 runs 14 residues. V lost 0 bases and J lost 0, with 9 bases in between. The germline CDR1 and CDR2 sequences are DFQATT and SNEGSKA (reference sequence). CDR3 sequence (DNA): TGCAGTGCTAGAGAGGCCAGAATCTCCTACGAGCAGTACTTC. It translates to CSAREARISYEQYF.

This clonotype was seen ten or more times. The chain has TRBV12-3 or TRBV12-4 and TRBJ1-1; no reliable D call. Trimming took 4 bases from V and 4 from J, leaving 19 bases between them. The CDR3 covers 16 residues. The CDR3 sequence: CASSYTRPGGFTEAFF. DNA for the CDR3: TGTGCCAGCAGTTATACCCGTCCCGGAGGGTTCACTGAAGCTTTCTTT.

This clonotype was counted only a few times. A junction end diverges from the germline sequence, so it may reflect a read error. The chain couples TRBV2 to TRBJ2-7; TRBD1 aligns across 7 bases. The germline gives CDR1 SNHLY, CDR2 FYNNEI. This CDR3 has 14 residues. CDR3 sequence reads: CASNPTTEIWTGSF. The CDR3 DNA sequence: TGTGCCAGCAATCCGACAACAGAAATTTGGACAGGAAGTTTC.

This clonotype has at least ten counts. This chain joins TRBV9 and TRBJ2-4; 7 bases align to TRBD2. V dropped 4 bases and J dropped 7; count of bases not matched to a gene: 17. CDR1 and CDR2 (germline): SGDLS, YYNGEE. This CDR3 contains 17 residues. The CDR3 here is CASSPEPVAGLRNIQYF. The CDR3 coding sequence is TGTGCCAGCAGCCCAGAGCCAGTAGCGGGTCTGAGGAACATTCAGTACTTC.

The rearrangement uses TRBV5-1 and TRBJ2-3; D may be TRBD2 (5 bases). This CDR3 is 16 amino acids long. V lost 7 bases to trimming and J lost 1 base, with 19 bases between them. In germline, CDR1 is SGHRS, CDR2 YFSETQ. For the CDR3, the DNA is TGCGCCAGCTCCCGGAACGCAGGAGGCGGCACAGATACGCAGTATTTT. Translation: CASSRNAGGGTDTQYF. Full variable domain (rest looked up from reference TRBV5-1 and TRBJ2-3): KAGVTQTPRYLIKTRGQQVTLSCSPISGHRSVSWYQQTPGQGLQFLFEYFSETQRNKGNFPGRFSGRQFSNSRSEMNVSTLELGDSALYLCASSRNAGGGTDTQYFGPGTRLTVL.

This clonotype was seen only a few times. The chain carries TRBV7-9 and TRBJ2-1; D is perhaps TRBD1 (6 bases). V lost 2 bases and J lost 6, with 11 bases in between. CDR3 length: 14 amino acids. The V gene's germline CDR1 is SEHNR and CDR2 FQNEAQ (reference sequence). DNA of the CDR3: TGTGCCAGCAGCTTATTCGACAGGAGCAATGAGCAGTTCTTC. Translating gives CASSLFDRSNEQFF.

The table lists this clonotype with many counts. The chain recombines TRBV10-3 with TRBJ2-5; 7 bases agree with TRBD1. The germline gives CDR1 ENHRY, CDR2 SYGVKD. The CDR3 consists of 17 residues. The V and J ends lost 4 bases and 2 bases, in that order; junction bases with no gene match: 13. In nucleotides, the CDR3 is TGTGCCATCAGTGGAGATACCGACAGGGCCGGACAAGAGACCCAGTACTTC. Amino acids: CAISGDTDRAGQETQYF.

The V gene is TRBV18, the J gene TRBJ2-7; possible D gene TRBD2, 5 bases. This CDR3 region has 12 residues. From germline, CDR1 is KGHSH and CDR2 LQKENI. Trimming stripped 1 base from V and 6 bases from J, with 7 bases between. CDR3 DNA: TGTGCCAGCTCACCACTTGGGAGCGAGCAGTACTTC. Protein sequence: CASSPLGSEQYF.

This chain connects TRBV2 to TRBJ1-2, with D perhaps matching TRBD1 (5 bases). V dropped 1 base and J dropped 8 bases, with 11 bases sitting between them. CDR1 and CDR2 (germline): SNHLY, FYNNEI. There are 13 residues in the CDR3. CDR3 residues: CASSEGRGRGYTF. The CDR3, as DNA: TGTGCCAGCAGTGAAGGGCGGGGCAGGGGCTACACCTTC.

This clonotype was counted many times. This chain joins TRBV10-3 and TRBJ2-3; D remains ambiguous. This CDR3 is built from 15 residues. V lost 4 bases to trimming and J lost 3 bases, with 14 bases between them. Germline values: CDR1 ENHRY, CDR2 SYGVKD. CDR3 bases: TGTGCCATCAGTGTCGGCCGTGTGGGGACAGATACGCAGTATTTT. Its translation is CAISVGRVGTDTQYF.

To note about this clonotype: A junction boundary mismatches the germline segment, possibly from a read error. V gene TRBV4-1 combines with J gene TRBJ1-6, with D tentatively TRBD1 (5 bases). The germline V gene encodes CDR1 MGHRA and CDR2 YSYEKL. The CDR3 has 17 amino acids. CDR3 amino acids: CASSQPKGFRVNSPLHF. In DNA, the CDR3 is TGCGCAAGCAGCCAGCCCAAGGGGTTCCGAGTTAATTCACCCCTCCACTTT.

V gene TRBV2 combines with J gene TRBJ2-2; tentative D call: TRBD1 (6 bases). This CDR3 has 18 residues. V lost 6 bases, J lost 0 bases, and 20 bases lay in between. The germline gives CDR1 SNHLY, CDR2 FYNNEI. The CDR3: CASRTTAGHRANTGELFF. The DNA for the CDR3 is TGTGCCAGCAGAACAACCGCCGGGCACAGGGCGAACACCGGGGAGCTGTTTTTT.

The chain links TRBV7-8 to TRBJ2-1; the D gene is possibly TRBD2 (5 bases). This CDR3 comprises 16 residues. The V end was cut by 5 bases, the J end by 0 bases, with 14 bases between. Germline V gene sequence: CDR1 SGHVS, CDR2 FQNEAQ. The CDR3 nucleotides are TGTGCCAGCAGCCCGCGCGCTACTAGCTCCTACAATGAGCAGTTCTTC. This sequence encodes CASSPRATSSYNEQFF.